This TCR beta chain was recorded in a study of neoadjuvant anti-PD-1 for oral cavity cancer. Study-level information: Non-progressing patients received a fourth nivolumab dose near day 43, then surgery on days 50-56. General study points: Higher pretreatment Treg/Th17 ratios tracked higher pretreatment blood clonality.

Germline lookup yields CDR1 MGHDK and CDR2 SYGVNS. The CDR3 has 15 residues. Trimming took 5 bases from V and 1 from J, leaving 14 bases between them. Turning to this clone: Its antigen is still unknown.

Profiling relied on immunoSEQ multiplex PCR, and the TCRdb table lists in-frame clones only, not all of them. The sample shows roughly 14,000 clones, 71% of them seen only once. Stated time point: after neoadjuvant nivolumab, at surgical resection. Patients were newly diagnosed with stage II-IVA oral cavity squamous cell carcinoma without prior systemic or radiation treatment. The sequences come from PBMCs, collected after nivolumab (anti-PD-1) treatment. The source of this sequence is a person aged 40 to 85 with oral cavity squamous cell carcinoma. The V and J genes are TRBV25-1 and TRBJ1-1, with D unclear. CDR3 protein: CASSPLGSENTEAFF. In DNA form, the CDR3 reads TGTGCCAGCAGTCCCCTCGGTTCGGAGAACACTGAAGCTTTCTTT.